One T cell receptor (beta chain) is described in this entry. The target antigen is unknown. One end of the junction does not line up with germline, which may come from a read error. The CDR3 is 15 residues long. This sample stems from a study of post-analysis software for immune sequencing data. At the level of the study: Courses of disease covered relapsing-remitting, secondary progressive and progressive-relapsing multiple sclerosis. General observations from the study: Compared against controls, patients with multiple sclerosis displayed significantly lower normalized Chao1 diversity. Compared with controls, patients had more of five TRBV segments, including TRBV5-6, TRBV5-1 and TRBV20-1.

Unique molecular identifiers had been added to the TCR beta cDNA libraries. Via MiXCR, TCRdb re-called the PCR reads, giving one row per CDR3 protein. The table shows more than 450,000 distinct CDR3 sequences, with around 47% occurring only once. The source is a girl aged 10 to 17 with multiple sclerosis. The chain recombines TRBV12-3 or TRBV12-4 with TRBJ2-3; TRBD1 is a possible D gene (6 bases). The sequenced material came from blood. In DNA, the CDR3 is TGTGCCAGCAGTTTAAGGCGCGTGTGGACAGATGCGCAGTATTTT. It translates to CASSLRRVWTDAQYF.